This record covers a single T cell receptor (beta chain). These data belong to a study of control samples from healthy donors and cancer patients. TCRdb's copy holds only in-frame clones and misses some; the assay was immunoSEQ multiplex PCR. Among fewer than 500,000 clones listed, 75% to 95% were seen once. The TCR was taken from a man between 35 and 55 years old with head and neck cancer. The material sequenced was PBMCs.

CDR3 nucleotides: TGTGCCTGGAACGGGGGACAGGCAGAGGTATCTGGGGCCAACGTCCTGACTTTC. Translated: CAWNGGQAEVSGANVLTF. The rearrangement uses TRBV30 and TRBJ2-6; 8 bases map to TRBD1. The ends lost 4 bases at V and 1 base at J; junction bases unmatched: 12. Germline assignment: CDR1 GTSNPN and CDR2 SVGIG (reference sequence). The CDR3 has 18 residues.